A selection of T cell receptor beta chains follows, all from one sample in a study of cytomegalovirus exposure and HLA in healthy donors. The assay was immunoSEQ multiplex PCR, and TCRdb's table has in-frame clones only and misses some. This repertoire shows about 130,000 clones, 80% found once; its top ten account for under 4.5%. Sequenced material: PBMCs. Receptor source: a woman in her 40s in good health and CMV-seronegative. Each CDR3 is given with its conserved first and last residue. Size tells how often a clone was seen (once, few, many) or the class of an expanded clone, and some rows leave it out.

CDR3 protein	V gene	J gene	CDR3 length	clone size
CASSPQGLGAGELFF	TRBV7-3	TRBJ2-2	15	.
CATNRYTEAFF	TRBV19	TRBJ1-1	11	.
CASNPGLWRENEQFF	TRBV5-1	TRBJ2-1	15	.
CASSKGRAPGNTIYF	TRBV21-1	TRBJ1-3	15	.
CASSGDSQSPLHF	TRBV2	TRBJ1-6	13	.
CASTQEGGANSPLHF	TRBV5-1	TRBJ1-6	15	.
CASSLAWARTEAFF	TRBV11-1	TRBJ1-1	14	once
CASSQATGGAEQYF	TRBV4-1	TRBJ2-7	14	.
CASSLADRGPLPQHF	TRBV7-2	TRBJ1-5	15	.
CASSLVWLAGHLITDTQYF	TRBV5-1	TRBJ2-3	19	.
CASSQTGGLAFF	TRBV7-9	TRBJ1-1	12	.
CASRGRQGETAPLHF	TRBV6-6	TRBJ1-6	15	once
CASSRDLNYGYTF	TRBV2	TRBJ1-2	13	.
CASNEGTGGSPLHF	TRBV6-1	TRBJ1-6	14	.
CASSYSRRGSSYEQYF	TRBV6-6	TRBJ2-7	16	.
CASSLAGQGFSYEQYF	TRBV5-1	TRBJ2-7	16	.
CASSSRLLDSNEKLFF	TRBV25-1	TRBJ1-4	16	.
CATSREGGEQETQYF	TRBV15	TRBJ2-5	15	.
CASSEGGGAYQPQHF	TRBV2	TRBJ1-5	15	.
CASSLGRLNTGELSF	TRBV5-6	TRBJ2-2	15	.
CATSRDLADSSTDTQYF	TRBV15	TRBJ2-3	17	.
CSVKTDYNSPLHF	TRBV29-1	TRBJ1-6	13	.
CASSKRQGDYEQYF	TRBV7-9	TRBJ2-7	14	many
CASSAGRSTEAFF	TRBV2	TRBJ1-1	13	.
CASSYLTGDTEAFF	TRBV6-6	TRBJ1-1	14	.
CSVRQEAQDTEAFF	TRBV29-1	TRBJ1-1	14	.
CASSQGGGTPLFF	TRBV4-2	TRBJ1-4	13	.
CASSLGQYYGEQYF	TRBV7-9	TRBJ2-7	14	.
CASSPGGGWEQYF	TRBV14	TRBJ2-7	13	.
CASTAGLAGIGEQYF	TRBV5-1	TRBJ2-7	15	.
CASSPLGFYEQYF	TRBV19	TRBJ2-7	13	.
CASAGQGSGNYGYTF	TRBV2	TRBJ1-2	15	.
CASSQDRGKGSPLHF	TRBV4-3	TRBJ1-6	15	.
CASRDGQGREKLFF	TRBV6-1	TRBJ1-4	14	once
CASSQATDQPQHF	TRBV4-1	TRBJ1-5	13	.
CAISPGTSYGGYTF	TRBV10-3	TRBJ1-2	14	.
CSVLGQREGPSSYEQYF	TRBV29-1	TRBJ2-7	17	once
CASMGQPNTEAFF	TRBV6-1	TRBJ1-1	13	.
CASSDVRGPRNTIYF	TRBV25-1	TRBJ1-3	15	.
CASSKDRGAGNTIYF	TRBV5-1	TRBJ1-3	15	.
CAISESGTGVRPQHF	TRBV10-3	TRBJ1-5	15	.
CASNLGLAGVGETQYF	TRBV28	TRBJ2-5	16	.
CASSTYQGGYEQYF	TRBV5-4	TRBJ2-7	14	few
CASSFMTGGRGDTQYF	TRBV28	TRBJ2-3	16	.
CASSQVAGGGNEQFF	TRBV4-3	TRBJ2-1	15	.
CATSRDQAGSTYEQYF	TRBV15	TRBJ2-7	16	.
CASSLADGIRDIQYF	TRBV7-2	TRBJ2-4	15	.
CASSIAGRGANVLTF	TRBV19	TRBJ2-6	15	.
CASCQDPLGGQSKIYTF	TRBV4-2	TRBJ1-2	17	.
CASTHGGGWGSPLHF	TRBV28	TRBJ1-6	15	.
CASSLPGQHSGANVLTF	TRBV28	TRBJ2-6	17	.
CASSSAGGSTEAFF	TRBV7-9	TRBJ1-1	14	few
CASSSAGGIRGAFF	TRBV5-1	TRBJ1-1	14	.
CASSYGVSVDEQFF	TRBV6-5	TRBJ2-1	14	few